This record concerns one T cell receptor beta chain sequence. Its antigen is unknown. PCR amplification relied on 60 Vbeta primers (plus 13 Jbeta primers). TCRdb's copy holds only in-frame clones and misses some; the assay was immunoSEQ multiplex PCR. In the table there are tens of thousands of clones, over 60% of which are singletons. This sample was included in a study of cytomegalovirus exposure and HLA in healthy donors. On the study more broadly: Earlier work reported 117 million unique TCR beta sequences from about 190 million T cells. Study-level points and caveats: Equally common other TCR beta chains were less clonally expanded than HLA-associated ones, a later analysis found. Sequencing had likely introduced a cluster of highly shared sequence variants as an artifact.

Trimming left V 3 bases short and J 10 bases short, with 13 bases between. CDR1 SGHTA and CDR2 FQGTGA come from the germline V gene. This CDR3 is built from 13 residues. Material for sequencing was PBMCs. V gene TRBV7-3 combines with J gene TRBJ1-5; no clear D. The clonotype comes from a woman in her 30s in good health and CMV-seronegative. The CDR3 region is CASSLDRGRPQHF. CDR3 coding DNA: TGTGCCAGCAGCTTGGACCGGGGTCGCCCCCAGCATTTT.